Presented here are 2 T cell receptor beta chains from one specimen sequenced in a study of shared clonotypes between healthy human individuals. Positive CCR7 selection of CD45RO-negative cells yielded the naive CD8 cells, and terminally differentiated effector memory CD45RA+ cells were excluded. Sequenced by immunoSEQ multiplex PCR; TCRdb stores in-frame clones only, minus some. The table shows some 2.1 million clones, with 93% occurring only once. The sequenced material came from naive CD8+ T cells from PBMCs. The receptors were sampled from a man aged 18 to 30 in good health. Some clones in this sample may be carry-over from other donors' samples.

The chain recombines TRBV18 with TRBJ2-3; TRBD2 might be the D (7 bases). CDR3 length: 19 amino acids. CDR1 and CDR2 from the germline V gene are KGHSH and LQKENI. V lost 5 bases, J lost 0 bases, and 24 bases lay in between. In DNA, the CDR3 is TGTGCCAGCTCAGTACCGGGGGCGGGAGCGCCTCGGAGCACAGATACGCAGTATTTT. Amino acid sequence: CASSVPGAGAPRSTDTQYF. Together with reference TRBV18 and TRBJ2-3, the CDR3 gives the full variable domain: NAGVMQNPRHLVRRRGQEARLRCSPMKGHSHVYWYRQLPEEGLKFMVYLQKENIIDESGMPKERFSAEFPKEGPSILRIQQVVRGDSAAYFCASSVPGAGAPRSTDTQYFGPGTRLTVL.

The rearrangement joins TRBV29-1 to TRBJ1-2, with D possibly TRBD1 on 5 matching bases. The CDR3 length is 12 residues. Germline-derived CDR1 and CDR2 are SQVTM and ANQGSEA. V was shortened by 4 bases and J by 6 bases, with 12 bases between the two germline ends. CDR3 sequence: CSVAGTVDGYTF. CDR3 bases: TGCAGCGTTGCAGGGACGGTGGATGGCTACACCTTC.